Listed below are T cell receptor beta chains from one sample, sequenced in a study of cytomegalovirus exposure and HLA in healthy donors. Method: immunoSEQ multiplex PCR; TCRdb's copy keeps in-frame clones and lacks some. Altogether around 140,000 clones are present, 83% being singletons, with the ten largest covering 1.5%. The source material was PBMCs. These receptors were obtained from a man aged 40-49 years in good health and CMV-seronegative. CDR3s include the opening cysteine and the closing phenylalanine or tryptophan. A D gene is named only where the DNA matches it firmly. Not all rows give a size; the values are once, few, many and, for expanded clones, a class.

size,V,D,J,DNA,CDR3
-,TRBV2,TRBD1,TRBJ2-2,TGTGCCAGCAGTGGGACAGGGAACACCGGGGAGCTGTTTTTT,CASSGTGNTGELFF
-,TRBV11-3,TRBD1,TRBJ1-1,TGTGCCAGCAGCCCCGGGACAGGGACTGAAGCTTTCTTT,CASSPGTGTEAFF
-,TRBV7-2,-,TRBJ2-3,TGTGCCAGCACTCCAAGCCGAGCCTCCACAGATACGCAGTATTTT,CASTPSRASTDTQYF
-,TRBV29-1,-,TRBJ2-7,TGCAGCGCGTCGACAGAGAGCTCCTACGAGCAGTACTTC,CSASTESSYEQYF
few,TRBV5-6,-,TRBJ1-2,TGTGCCAGCAGCCGGAGGGGTGGCTACACCTTC,CASSRRGGYTF
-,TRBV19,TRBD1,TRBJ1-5,TGTGCCAGTAGGGGACAGGCCCTAAGCAATCAGCCCCAGCATTTT,CASRGQALSNQPQHF
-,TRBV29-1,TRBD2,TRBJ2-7,TGCAGCGCCGTAACGGGAGGGGACTACGAGCAGTACTTC,CSAVTGGDYEQYF
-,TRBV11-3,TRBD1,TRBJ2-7,TGTGCCAGCAGCTCCAACCCGTTCCGGCCACAGGGGAACGAGCAGTACTTC,CASSSNPFRPQGNEQYF
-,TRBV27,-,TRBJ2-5,TGTGCCAGCAGTTTATCGTCGGGGACCCAGTACTTC,CASSLSSGTQYF
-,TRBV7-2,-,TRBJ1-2,TGTGCCAGCAGCGCCCCGGGACTCGGCTATGGCTACACCTTC,CASSAPGLGYGYTF
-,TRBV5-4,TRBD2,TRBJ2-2,TGTGCCAGCAGCTTGGCTAGCGGGGCGAACACCGGGGAGCTGTTTTTT,CASSLASGANTGELFF
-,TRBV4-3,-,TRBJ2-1,TGCGCCAGCAGCCAAGATAGCGGAGCCTACAATGAGCAGTTCTTC,CASSQDSGAYNEQFF
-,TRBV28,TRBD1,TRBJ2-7,TGTGCCAGCAGTACCGGGACAGGGATTTACGAGCAGTACTTC,CASSTGTGIYEQYF
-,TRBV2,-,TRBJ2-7,TGTGCCAGCAGTGAAACGGTAGGGGCCACCTACGAGCAGTACTTC,CASSETVGATYEQYF
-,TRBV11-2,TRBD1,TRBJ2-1,TGTGCCAGCAGCTCGGAACAGGGGGCCTACAATGAGCAGTTCTTC,CASSSEQGAYNEQFF
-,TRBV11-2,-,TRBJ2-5,TGTGCCAGCAGCTTAGGGACAGCGTACCAAGAGACCCAGTACTTC,CASSLGTAYQETQYF
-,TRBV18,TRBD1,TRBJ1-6,TGTGCCAGCTCACTGAATTCCCAGGGGGCGAATTCACCCCTCCACTTT,CASSLNSQGANSPLHF
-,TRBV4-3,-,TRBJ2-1,TGCGCCAGCAGCCAAGGTTCCTACGGGGGTAGCCCCTACAATGAGCAGTTCTTC,CASSQGSYGGSPYNEQFF
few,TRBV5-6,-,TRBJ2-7,TGTGCCAGCAGCTTGATGCAGGGCCGAAGGTACGAGCAGTACTTC,CASSLMQGRRYEQYF
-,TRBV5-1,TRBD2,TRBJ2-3,TGCGCCAGCAGCTTGGATCTAGCGGGACCCTTCACAGATACGCAGTATTTT,CASSLDLAGPFTDTQYF
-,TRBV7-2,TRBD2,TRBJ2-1,TGTGCCAGCAGCTTAAGGGAGGGAGGACTGGGTGATGAGCAGTTCTTC,CASSLREGGLGDEQFF
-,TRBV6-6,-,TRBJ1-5,TGTGCCAGCAGTCCCCCAGGGCCGAGCAATCAGCCCCAGCATTTT,CASSPPGPSNQPQHF
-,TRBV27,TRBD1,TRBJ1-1,TGTGCCAGCAGTCTCAGGACAGGGGGGAACACTGAAGCTTTCTTT,CASSLRTGGNTEAFF
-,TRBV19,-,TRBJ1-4,TGTGCCAGTAGTCGGACAACTAACGAAAAACTGTTTTTT,CASSRTTNEKLFF
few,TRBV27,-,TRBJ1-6,TGTGCCAGCAGTTTATCGGGGCAGTATAATTCACCCCTCCACTTT,CASSLSGQYNSPLHF
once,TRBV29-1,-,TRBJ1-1,TGCAGCGTTGATAGGGGCAGATACACTGAAGCTTTCTTT,CSVDRGRYTEAFF
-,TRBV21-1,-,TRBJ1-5,TGTGCCAGCAGCAAAGAGGCGCAGGGGGAAGGATTACAGCCCCAGCATTTT,CASSKEAQGEGLQPQHF
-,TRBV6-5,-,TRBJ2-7,TGTGCCAGCAGTTCCCCGAGCGAGGGCACGTACGAGCAGTACTTC,CASSSPSEGTYEQYF
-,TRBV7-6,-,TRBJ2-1,TGTGCCAGCAGCTTAGGGGGTACAGGGGAGCAGTTCTTC,CASSLGGTGEQFF
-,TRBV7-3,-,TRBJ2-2,TGTGCCAGCAGCTTAAATCCCGGACTGAACACCGGGGAGCTGTTTTTT,CASSLNPGLNTGELFF
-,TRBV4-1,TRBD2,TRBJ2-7,TGCGCCAGCAGCCAAGCTAGCGGTACGGTCTACGAGCAGTACTTC,CASSQASGTVYEQYF
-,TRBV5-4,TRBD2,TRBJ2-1,TGTGCCAGCAGTAGGGGGAGCGGGGGGGCCCTTCTCTACAATGAGCAGTTCTTC,CASSRGSGGALLYNEQFF
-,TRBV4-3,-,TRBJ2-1,TGCGCCAGCAGCGTCCAACCCGGCGGGACCTTAGGGGATGAGCAGTTCTTC,CASSVQPGGTLGDEQFF
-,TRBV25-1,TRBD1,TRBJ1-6,TGTGCCAGCAGCATGACAGGGGGCTATTCACCCCTCCACTTT,CASSMTGGYSPLHF
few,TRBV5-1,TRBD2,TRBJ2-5,TGCGCCAGCAGCTGGGGACTAGCGGGGAGGGGAGAGACCCAGTACTTC,CASSWGLAGRGETQYF